This T cell receptor (beta chain) came from a study of blood T cells in healthy people across ages. Ranging in age from about 6 to 100, the donors were healthy Caucasian individuals from Russia. A second PCR of roughly 7 to 11 cycles used a sample-barcoded 5' primer and a J-beta primer mix. A template-switch adaptor containing 12 random nucleotides labeled each cDNA molecule. TCRdb analysed the 5' RACE reads with MiXCR anew, one entry per CDR3 protein. The sample includes around 700,000 distinct CDR3 sequences, about 25% of them seen just once. Study-wide points: Roughly linearly, TCR beta diversity per million T cells fell as age increased.

The sample holds a few counts of this clonotype. Its cognate antigen is unknown. These data also featured in a second study, about T cells of mothers and their children. As reported in that work: Every mother produced more than 8 million TCR beta CDR3 reads, whereas every child provided 3 million to 3.5 million.

The receptor comes from a boy aged 5-17 years in good health. The sample was blood.

CDR3 in amino acids: CASSPPGSVQETQYF. CDR3 sequence (DNA): TGTGCCAGCTCACCACCGGGGTCAGTCCAAGAGACCCAGTACTTC. The V and J genes are TRBV18 and TRBJ2-5; D not resolved. Germline V gene data show CDR1 as KGHSH and CDR2 as LQKENI. The V and J ends lost 0 bases and 1 base respectively, with 9 bases between them. This CDR3 spans 15 amino acids.